This T cell receptor (beta chain) was profiled in a study of neurological immune-mediated disorders (dated by TCRdb to between 2017 and 2020). Study-level background: Peripheral blood TCR-beta repertoires from HTLV-I-associated myelopathy (HAM/TSP) patients, multiple sclerosis patients and healthy controls were compared by UMI-based sequencing. Of the 68 subjects in the cohort, about 14 were HAM/TSP patients, about 34 were multiple sclerosis patients, and 20 were healthy controls. Longitudinal samples, technical triplicates and paired sorted CD4+ and CD8+ T-cell subsets, alongside PBMC samples, were included among the approximately 98 TCR-beta libraries.

In this sample, this clonotype turned up a few times. The clone's antigen remains unknown. Base qualities are not at hand, and no much larger clone is one base apart. cDNA was synthesized by template-switch 5'RACE using a primer carrying a 10-nucleotide random unique molecular identifier by which each TCR transcript was tagged. Every sequencing run yielded over 190 million TCR-beta sequences covering 15-18 subjects. Total RNA was extracted with the RNeasy kit. The KAPA Real-time Library Amplification kit was used to amplify TCR-beta VDJ regions with primers targeting the TCR constant region and the 5'RACE anchor. A first PCR added sample indexes and Illumina adaptors, after which a second PCR increased the library yield. After purification with Ampure beads, the TCR product of roughly 650 bp was size-selected on a 2% E-gel SizeSelection system. Library quality was checked on a Bioanalyzer, concentration was measured with Qubit, and libraries were quantified with the Kapa Library Quantification kit before pooling. Libraries were sequenced paired-end 2 x 150 bp on an Illumina HiSeq 2500. To increase sequence diversity, about 25-31% phiX was spiked into each library pool. As for how the authors treated the data: The quality-filtered reads were processed with the UMI-based MiGEC pipeline, whose error correction step removed more than 75% of the raw TCR sequences. VDJ genes were aligned to IMGT germline references, and each clonotype was defined by a unique CDR3 amino acid sequence together with V-J genes. Clonal expansion, Shannon diversity, and CDR3 relatedness (CalcPairwiseDistances, ClusterSamples) were evaluated with VDJtools, and phylogenetic trees were built with CLCbio workbench. A clone was classed as expanded if it had 8 or more unique UMIs, a cutoff based on coefficient-of-variation modelling across technical triplicates. TCRdb reprocessed the public reads (quality trimming at Q25 with fastp, clone calling with MiXCR) and kept in-frame beta chains. Rows are unified per CDR3 protein, each entry keeping the most common DNA and genes. The V and J calls shown here were made by TCRdb, not taken from the authors' results. Across this sample there are tens of thousands of distinct CDR3 sequences, with roughly 7.3% seen only once. The top ten clones comprise roughly 4.3% of the sample.

Healthy controls were blood bank volunteers in Maryland, USA. For the unsorted PBMC libraries, 2 million PBMCs were stored in RNAlater at -80 degrees C until RNA extraction and were used to generate the libraries. Peripheral blood was subjected to Ficoll-Hypaque density gradient centrifugation to isolate PBMCs, which were then cryopreserved in liquid nitrogen. Overall results and qualifications from the work: Expanded clones from different subjects shared no identical CDR3 amino acid sequences, which suggests that TCR-beta repertoires were private in all groups. TCR clonal expansion was highest in HAM/TSP patients and lowest in MS patients, with MS patients falling below even healthy controls.

V loses 4 bases at its end and J loses 7 bases; junction bases beyond the gene matches: 7. As encoded in the germline V gene, CDR1 is SGHDT while CDR2 is YYEEEE. The CDR3, from cysteine to phenylalanine, totals 15 residues. Kept here is only the CDR3 DNA, which spans 45 bases and is read in frame from base 1. The chain employs TRBV5-6 and TRBJ1-4; 10 bases in between match TRBD1. The specimen was PBMCs. The source is a woman aged 40 to 55 in good health. The DNA reads as follows: TGTGCCAGCAGCCGGGACAGGGGAGTGGGTGAAAAACTGTTTTTT. It translates to CASSRDRGVGEKLFF.